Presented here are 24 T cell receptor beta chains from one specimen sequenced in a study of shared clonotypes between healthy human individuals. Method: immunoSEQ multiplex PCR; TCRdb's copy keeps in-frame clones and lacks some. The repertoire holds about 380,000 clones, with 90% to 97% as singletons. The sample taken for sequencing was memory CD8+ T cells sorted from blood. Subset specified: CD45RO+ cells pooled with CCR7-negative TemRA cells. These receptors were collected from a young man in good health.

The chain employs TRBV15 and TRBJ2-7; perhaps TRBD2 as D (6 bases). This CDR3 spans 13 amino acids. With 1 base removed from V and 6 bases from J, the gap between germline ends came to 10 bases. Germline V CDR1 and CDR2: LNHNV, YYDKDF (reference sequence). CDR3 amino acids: CATSRGLGGEQYF. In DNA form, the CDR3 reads TGTGCCACCAGCAGAGGCCTCGGGGGCGAGCAGTACTTC. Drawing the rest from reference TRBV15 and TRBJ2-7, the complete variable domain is DAMVIQNPRYQVTQFGKPVTLSCSQTLNHNVMYWYQQKSSQAPKLLFHYYDKDFNNEADTPDNFQSRRPNTSFCFLDIRSPGLGDTAMYLCATSRGLGGEQYFGPGTRLTVT.

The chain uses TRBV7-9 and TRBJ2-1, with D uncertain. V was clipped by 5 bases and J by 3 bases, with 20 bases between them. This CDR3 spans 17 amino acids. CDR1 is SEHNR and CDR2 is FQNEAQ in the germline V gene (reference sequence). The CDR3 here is CASSPRPEGRNYNEQFF. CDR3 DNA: TGTGCCAGCAGCCCGCGACCAGAAGGTAGGAACTACAATGAGCAGTTCTTC.

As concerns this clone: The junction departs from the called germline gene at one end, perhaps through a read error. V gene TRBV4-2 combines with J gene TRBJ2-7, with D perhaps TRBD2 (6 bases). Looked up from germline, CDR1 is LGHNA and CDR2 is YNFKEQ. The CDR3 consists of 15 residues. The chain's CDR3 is CASSQETGAPYVQYF. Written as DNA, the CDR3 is TGTGCCAGCAGCCAGGAAACGGGAGCACCCTACGTGCAGTACTTC.

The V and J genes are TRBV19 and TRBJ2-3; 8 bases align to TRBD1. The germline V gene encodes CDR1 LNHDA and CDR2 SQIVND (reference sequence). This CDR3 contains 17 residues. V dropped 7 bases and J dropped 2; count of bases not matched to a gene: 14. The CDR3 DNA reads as TGTGCCAGTAAGAAAGGGGTAGACAGGGGAAACACAGATACGCAGTATTTT. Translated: CASKKGVDRGNTDTQYF.

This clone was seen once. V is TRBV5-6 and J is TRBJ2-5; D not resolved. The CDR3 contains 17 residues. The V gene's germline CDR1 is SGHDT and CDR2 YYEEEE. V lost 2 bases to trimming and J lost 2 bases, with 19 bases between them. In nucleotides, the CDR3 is TGTGCCAGCAGCTTTCACTTTATTACCGGGTTTCAAGAGACCCAGTACTTC. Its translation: CASSFHFITGFQETQYF.

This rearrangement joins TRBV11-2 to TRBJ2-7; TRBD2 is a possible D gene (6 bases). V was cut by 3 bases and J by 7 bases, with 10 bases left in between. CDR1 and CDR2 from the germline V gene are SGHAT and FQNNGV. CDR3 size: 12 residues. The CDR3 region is CASSFVGGEQYF. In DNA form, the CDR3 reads TGTGCCAGCAGCTTCGTCGGAGGGGAGCAGTACTTC.

The CDR3 loop is CSARHTDTQYF. CDR3 in DNA: TGCAGTGCTAGACACACAGATACGCAGTATTTT. The genes are TRBV20-1 and TRBJ2-3; no clear D gene. The CDR3 spans 11 residues. V gave up 2 bases and J gave up 2 bases, with 2 bases separating them. Germline CDR1 and CDR2: DFQATT and SNEGSKA (reference sequence).

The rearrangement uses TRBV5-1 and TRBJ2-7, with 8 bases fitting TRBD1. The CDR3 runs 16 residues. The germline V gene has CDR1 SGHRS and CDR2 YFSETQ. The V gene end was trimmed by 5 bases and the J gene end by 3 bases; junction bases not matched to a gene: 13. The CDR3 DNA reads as TGCGCCAGCAGTTCGGGGATGGACAGGGCGGGCTACGAGCAGTACTTC. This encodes CASSSGMDRAGYEQYF.

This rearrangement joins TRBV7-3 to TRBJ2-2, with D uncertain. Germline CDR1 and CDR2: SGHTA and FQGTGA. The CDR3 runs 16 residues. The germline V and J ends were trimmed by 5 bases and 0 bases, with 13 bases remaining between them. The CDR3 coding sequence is TGTGCCAGCAGCCTGAGGCCGGCTTCGAACACCGGGGAGCTGTTTTTT. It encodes CASSLRPASNTGELFF.

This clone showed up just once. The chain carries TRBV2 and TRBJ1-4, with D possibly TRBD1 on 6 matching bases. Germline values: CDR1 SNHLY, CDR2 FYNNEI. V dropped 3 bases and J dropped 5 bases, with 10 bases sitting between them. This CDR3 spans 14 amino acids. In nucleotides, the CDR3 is TGTGCCAGCAGTGACCAGGGGAGAAATGAAAAACTGTTTTTT. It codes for CASSDQGRNEKLFF.

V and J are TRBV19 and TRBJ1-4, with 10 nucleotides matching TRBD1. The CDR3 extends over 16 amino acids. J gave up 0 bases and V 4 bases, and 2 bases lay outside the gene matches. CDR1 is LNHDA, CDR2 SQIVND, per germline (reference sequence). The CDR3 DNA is TGTGCCAGTAGTACGGGGACAGGGGCAACTAATGAAAAACTGTTTTTT. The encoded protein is CASSTGTGATNEKLFF.

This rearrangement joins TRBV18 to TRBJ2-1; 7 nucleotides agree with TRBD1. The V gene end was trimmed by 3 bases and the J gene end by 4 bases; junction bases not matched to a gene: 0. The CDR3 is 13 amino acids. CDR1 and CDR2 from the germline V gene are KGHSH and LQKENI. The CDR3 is CASSPGQYNEQFF. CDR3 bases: TGTGCCAGCTCACCGGGACAGTACAATGAGCAGTTCTTC.

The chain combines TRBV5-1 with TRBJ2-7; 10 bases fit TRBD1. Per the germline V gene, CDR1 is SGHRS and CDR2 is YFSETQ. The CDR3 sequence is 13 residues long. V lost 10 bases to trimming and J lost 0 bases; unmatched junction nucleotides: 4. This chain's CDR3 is CAPGTGASYEQYF. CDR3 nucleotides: TGCGCCCCCGGGACAGGGGCCTCCTACGAGCAGTACTTC.

The CDR3 region is CASSLQATNQPQHF. The CDR3 coding sequence is TGTGCCAGCAGCTTGCAGGCCACAAATCAGCCCCAGCATTTT. This chain connects TRBV7-8 to TRBJ1-5; D not resolved. Germline V gene data show CDR1 as SGHVS and CDR2 as FQNEAQ. This CDR3 has 14 amino acids. Trimming removed 3 bases from V and 4 bases from J, with 10 bases in between. The full variable domain, its missing parts supplied by reference TRBV7-8 and TRBJ1-5, is GAGVSQSPRYKVAKRGQDVALRCDPISGHVSLFWYQQALGQGPEFLTYFQNEAQLDKSGLPSDRFFAERPEGSVSTLKIQRTQQEDSAVYLCASSLQATNQPQHFGDGTRLSIL.

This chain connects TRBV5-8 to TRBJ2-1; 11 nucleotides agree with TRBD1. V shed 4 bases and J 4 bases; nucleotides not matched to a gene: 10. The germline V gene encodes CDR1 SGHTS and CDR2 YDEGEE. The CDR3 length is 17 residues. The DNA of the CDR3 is TGTGCCAGCAGCCAGAATATGGGGACAGGGGGATACAATGAGCAGTTCTTC. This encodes CASSQNMGTGGYNEQFF.

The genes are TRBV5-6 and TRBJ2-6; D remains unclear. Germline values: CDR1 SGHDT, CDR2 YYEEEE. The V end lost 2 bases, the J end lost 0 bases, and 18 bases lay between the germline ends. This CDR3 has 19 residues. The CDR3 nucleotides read TGTGCCAGCAGCTTTCGGTTCTCCCCTCCCCGCTCTGGGGCCAACGTCCTGACTTTC. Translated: CASSFRFSPPRSGANVLTF.

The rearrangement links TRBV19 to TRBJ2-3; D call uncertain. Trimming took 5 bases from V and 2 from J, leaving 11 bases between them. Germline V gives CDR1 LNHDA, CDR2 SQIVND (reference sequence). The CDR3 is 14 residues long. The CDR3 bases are TGTGCCAGTAGTGTAACTCAGAACACAGATACGCAGTATTTT. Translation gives CASSVTQNTDTQYF. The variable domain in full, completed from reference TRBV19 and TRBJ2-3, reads DGGITQSPKYLFRKEGQNVTLSCEQNLNHDAMYWYRQDPGQGLRLIYYSQIVNDFQKGDIAEGYSVSREKKESFPLTVTSAQKNPTAFYLCASSVTQNTDTQYFGPGTRLTVL.

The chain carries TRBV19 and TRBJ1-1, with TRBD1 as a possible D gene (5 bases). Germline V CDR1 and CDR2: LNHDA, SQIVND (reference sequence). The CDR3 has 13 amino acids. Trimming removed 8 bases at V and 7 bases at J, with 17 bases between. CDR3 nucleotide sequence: TGTGCCAGTTCTCTCACCGGGGACCATGAAGCTTTCTTT. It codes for CASSLTGDHEAFF.

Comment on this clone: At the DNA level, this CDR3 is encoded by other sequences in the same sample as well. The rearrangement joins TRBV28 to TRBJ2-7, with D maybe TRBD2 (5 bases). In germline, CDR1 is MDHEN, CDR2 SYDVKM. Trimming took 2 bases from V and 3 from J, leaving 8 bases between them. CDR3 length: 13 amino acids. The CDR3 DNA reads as TGTGCCAGCAGTTTAGGTGGGAGCTACGAGCAGTACTTC. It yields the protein CASSLGGSYEQYF.

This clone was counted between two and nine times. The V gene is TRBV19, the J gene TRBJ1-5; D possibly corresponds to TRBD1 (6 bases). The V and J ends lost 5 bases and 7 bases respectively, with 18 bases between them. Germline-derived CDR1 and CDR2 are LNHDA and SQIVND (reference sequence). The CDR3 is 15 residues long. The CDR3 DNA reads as TGTGCCAGTAGTTTCGGCCAGGGGAACAGGCAGCCCCAGCATTTT. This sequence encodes CASSFGQGNRQPQHF.

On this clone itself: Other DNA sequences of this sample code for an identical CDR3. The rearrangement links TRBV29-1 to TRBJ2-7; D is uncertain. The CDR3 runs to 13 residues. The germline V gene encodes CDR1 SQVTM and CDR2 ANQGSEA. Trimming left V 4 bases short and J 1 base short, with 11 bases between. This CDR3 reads CSVARRLSYEQYF. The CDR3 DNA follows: TGCAGCGTTGCTCGCAGGTTGTCCTACGAGCAGTACTTC.

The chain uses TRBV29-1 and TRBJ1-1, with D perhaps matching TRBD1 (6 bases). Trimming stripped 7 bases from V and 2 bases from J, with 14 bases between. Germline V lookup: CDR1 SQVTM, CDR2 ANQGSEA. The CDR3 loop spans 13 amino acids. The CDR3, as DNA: TGCAGCGCCCGAGGGGGGGTCAACACTGAAGCTTTCTTT. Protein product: CSARGGVNTEAFF.

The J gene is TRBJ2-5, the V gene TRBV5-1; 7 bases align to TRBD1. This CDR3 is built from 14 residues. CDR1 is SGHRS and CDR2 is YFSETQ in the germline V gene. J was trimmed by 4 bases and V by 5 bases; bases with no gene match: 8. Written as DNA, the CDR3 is TGCGCCAGCAGGGGTACAGGGGCGGGAGAGACCCAGTACTTC. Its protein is CASRGTGAGETQYF.

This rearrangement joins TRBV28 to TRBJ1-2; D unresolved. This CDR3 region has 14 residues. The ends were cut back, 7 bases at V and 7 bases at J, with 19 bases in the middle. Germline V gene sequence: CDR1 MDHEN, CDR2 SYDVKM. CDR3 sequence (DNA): TGTGCCAGCAACACAGACGGCCTTAGGAGTGGCTACACCTTC. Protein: CASNTDGLRSGYTF.